The 4 T cell receptor beta chains given below trace back to one sample, sequenced in a study of T cells in tumors after PD-1 blockade. The data were produced by immunoSEQ multiplex PCR, yet TCRdb's version contains in-frame clones alone and is incomplete. Found here are fewer than 40,000 clones, 73% of them singletons; the top ten hold about two fifths. The sequencing here drew on PBMCs, taken after anti-PD-1 treatment. The receptors derive from a human donor with basal cell carcinoma.

This rearrangement joins TRBV7-9 to TRBJ2-2, with TRBD1 matching 8 bases. The CDR3 spans 16 residues. Unmatched junction bases numbered 8, after V lost 4 bases and J lost 4 bases. Germline lookup yields CDR1 SEHNR and CDR2 FQNEAQ (reference sequence). The CDR3 here is CASSSQRTGITGELFF. DNA for the CDR3: TGTGCCAGCAGCTCCCAGAGGACAGGGATCACCGGGGAGCTGTTTTTT.

This chain joins TRBV6-5 and TRBJ2-1, with 7 bases that match TRBD2. Trimming took 6 bases from V and 2 from J; bases not matched to a gene: 7. This CDR3 has 15 amino acids. Germline assignment: CDR1 MNHEY and CDR2 SVGAGI. DNA for the CDR3: TGTGCCAGCAGCCGTAGCGGGCTCGCCTACAATGAGCAGTTCTTC. Translation: CASSRSGLAYNEQFF.

The chain has TRBV5-6 and TRBJ1-4; D possibly corresponds to TRBD1 (6 bases). The CDR3 covers 17 residues. Trimming stripped 0 bases from V and 8 bases from J, with 20 bases between. Germline V gene sequence: CDR1 SGHDT, CDR2 YYEEEE. The CDR3 spells CASSLALSSQGFEKLFF. CDR3 nucleotides: TGTGCCAGCAGCTTGGCTTTATCGTCACAGGGATTCGAAAAACTGTTTTTT.

The gene calls are TRBV6-1 and TRBJ2-3; 9 bases line up with TRBD2. The length of the CDR3 is 19 residues. V dropped 0 bases and J dropped 1; count of bases not matched to a gene: 11. Germline CDR1 is MNHNS and CDR2 is SASEGT. The CDR3 spells CASSEAGNRLAVRTDTQYF. The CDR3, as DNA: TGTGCCAGCAGTGAAGCAGGGAACCGACTAGCGGTCCGCACAGATACGCAGTATTTT.